This is a list of T cell receptor beta chains from one sample in a study of PD-L1 blockade in urothelial cancer. Repertoires were generated with immunoSEQ multiplex PCR, while TCRdb's copy carries only in-frame clones and drops some. This table has 95,000 to 130,000 clones, roughly 91% appearing once. Sequences were derived from PBMCs, sampled around atezolizumab (anti-PD-L1) treatment. These receptors were obtained from a man aged 60 to 75 with urothelial cancer. Both conserved end residues are part of each CDR3. The D gene is left open where the match is weak. Not all rows give a size; the values are once, few, many and, for expanded clones, a class.

clone_size,j_call,v_call,d_call,cdr3_nt,cdr3_aa
once,TRBJ1-4,TRBV9,TRBD1,TGTGCCAGCAGCCGGACAGGGTCCGAAAAACTGTTTTTT,CASSRTGSEKLFF
few,TRBJ1-6,TRBV11-2,-,TGTGCCAGCAGCTCGAGGAGCTCCTATAATTCACCCCTCCACTTT,CASSSRSSYNSPLHF
-,TRBJ2-5,TRBV21-1,-,TGTGCCAGCAGGCGGGGGGCAGGGGAGACCCAGTACTTC,CASRRGAGETQYF
-,TRBJ2-5,TRBV6-6,TRBD1,TGTGCCAGCAGTACCGGGACAGTTGGGGCTTCGGAGACCCAGTACTTC,CASSTGTVGASETQYF
-,TRBJ2-1,TRBV5-4,TRBD2,TGTGCCAGCAGCTTGGGCCCTAGCGGGACGAACAATGAGCAGTTCTTC,CASSLGPSGTNNEQFF
-,TRBJ1-6,TRBV9,-,TGTGCCAGCAGCAAGGAGAACTATAATTCACCCCTCCACTTT,CASSKENYNSPLHF
-,TRBJ1-2,TRBV9,TRBD1,TGTGCCAGCAGCGTAGAGGGACAGGGAGATCCCTATGGCTACACCTTC,CASSVEGQGDPYGYTF
once,TRBJ2-3,TRBV5-1,TRBD2,TGCGCCAGCAGCTGGACTAGCGGGAGCACAGATACGCAGTATTTT,CASSWTSGSTDTQYF
-,TRBJ2-1,TRBV19,TRBD1,TGTGCCAGTAATACAGGGGTGTACTACAATGAGCAGTTCTTC,CASNTGVYYNEQFF
-,TRBJ2-7,TRBV7-2,TRBD1,TGTGCCAGCAGCTACGGACAGGGCGAATACGAGCAGTACTTC,CASSYGQGEYEQYF
-,TRBJ1-2,TRBV28,-,TGTGCCAGCAGTCGGTATGGCTACACCTTC,CASSRYGYTF
-,TRBJ2-7,TRBV7-3,TRBD1,TGTGCCAGCAGCTTAACGGGACAGGGCACAGACGAGCAGTACTTC,CASSLTGQGTDEQYF
-,TRBJ2-1,TRBV29-1,TRBD2,TGCAGCGTTGTCCCCGGTTCCGGGACTAGATACAATGAGCAGTTCTTC,CSVVPGSGTRYNEQFF
-,TRBJ1-6,TRBV28,-,TGTGCCAGCGCTGGGGGGGACTGGGCTTCACCCCTCCACTTT,CASAGGDWASPLHF
-,TRBJ1-2,TRBV7-9,-,TGTGCCAGCAGCTTTCTAGCTAACTATGGCTACACCTTC,CASSFLANYGYTF
-,TRBJ1-5,TRBV10-2,-,TGCGCCAGCTCAACAGGAACTTATAGCAATCAGCCCCAGCATTTT,CASSTGTYSNQPQHF
-,TRBJ2-7,TRBV10-3,TRBD2,TGTGCCATCAGTTTAAATCCGGGACTAGCTTCCGAGGAGCAGTACTTC,CAISLNPGLASEEQYF
-,TRBJ2-1,TRBV5-1,TRBD1,TGCGCCAGCTCCCGAGACAGGGGTTACAATGAGCAGTTCTTC,CASSRDRGYNEQFF
-,TRBJ2-5,TRBV4-3,-,TGCGCCAGCAGCCAAGAGCGGCTTGAAGAGACCCAGTACTTC,CASSQERLEETQYF
-,TRBJ2-1,TRBV9,TRBD2,TGTGCCAGCAGCGTAGGACTAGCAGTCTACAATGAGCAGTTCTTC,CASSVGLAVYNEQFF
-,TRBJ1-2,TRBV7-6,TRBD1,TGTGCCAGCAGCTTAGCGCCCGACAGGGGAAACTATGGCTACACCTTC,CASSLAPDRGNYGYTF
-,TRBJ2-3,TRBV7-2,-,TGTGCCAGCAGCTTAGGCCAGTTCGACACAGATACGCAGTATTTT,CASSLGQFDTDTQYF
-,TRBJ1-4,TRBV9,-,TGTGCCAGCAGCGTAGGTCTTGGAGTTACTAATGAAAAACTGTTTTTT,CASSVGLGVTNEKLFF
-,TRBJ2-1,TRBV27,-,TGTGCCAGCAGAAAAAATGACCCCGCGGGCGGGCAGTTCTTC,CASRKNDPAGGQFF
-,TRBJ1-6,TRBV13,TRBD1,TGTGCCAGCAGCTTCCGAGGGATAGCAGGGGGGTATTCACCCCTCCACTTT,CASSFRGIAGGYSPLHF
-,TRBJ2-1,TRBV5-5,TRBD2,TGTGCCAGCAGCTCCTGGGACTATTACAATGAGCAGTTCTTC,CASSSWDYYNEQFF
-,TRBJ1-2,TRBV11-2,-,TGTGCCAGCAGCTTAGGACAGTATGGCTACACCTTC,CASSLGQYGYTF
-,TRBJ2-2,TRBV19,-,TGTGCCAGTAGCAATACAGGGACCGGGGAGCTGTTTTTT,CASSNTGTGELFF
-,TRBJ2-3,TRBV5-1,-,TGCGCCAGCAGCTCACCGGACTCCACAGATACGCAGTATTTT,CASSSPDSTDTQYF
-,TRBJ2-7,TRBV7-6,-,TGTGCCAGCAGCCCCCAAATTGCCTACGAGCAGTACTTC,CASSPQIAYEQYF
-,TRBJ1-2,TRBV10-3,TRBD1,TGTGCCATCAGTGGCTCAGGACAGGGGGCGGATGGCTACACCTTC,CAISGSGQGADGYTF
-,TRBJ2-3,TRBV5-1,-,TGCGCCAGCAGGTCGGTGGAGTCGGCAGATACGCAGTATTTT,CASRSVESADTQYF
-,TRBJ2-5,TRBV29-1,-,TGCAGCGTTGAAGCTCAGGACTCCCCCCGGGAGACCCAGTACTTC,CSVEAQDSPRETQYF
-,TRBJ2-2,TRBV9,-,TGTGCCAGCAGCGTAGGGGGCGAGAACACCGGGGAGCTGTTTTTT,CASSVGGENTGELFF
-,TRBJ2-1,TRBV5-6,TRBD1,TGTGCCAGCAGCGGTGACAGGGACAATGAGCAGTTCTTC,CASSGDRDNEQFF
-,TRBJ2-7,TRBV6-6,TRBD2,TGTGCCAGCAGAGAGACTAGCGGGGAGAACTACGAGCAGTACTTC,CASRETSGENYEQYF
-,TRBJ1-5,TRBV9,TRBD1,TGTGCCAGCAGCGCATCCGGGACAGGGGATCAGCCCCAGCATTTT,CASSASGTGDQPQHF
-,TRBJ1-5,TRBV28,-,TGTGCCAGCAGTTCTGCCCAGGGGATTAGCAATCAGCCCCAGCATTTT,CASSSAQGISNQPQHF
-,TRBJ2-2,TRBV5-5,TRBD2,TGTGCCAGCAGCCCGGGACTAGCCGGAGGGACCGGGGAGCTGTTTTTT,CASSPGLAGGTGELFF
-,TRBJ2-3,TRBV5-4,-,TGTGCCAGCAGCTCACAGGGAGTGGATACGCAGTATTTT,CASSSQGVDTQYF
-,TRBJ2-3,TRBV5-1,TRBD2,TGCGCCAGCAGCGGACTAGCGAGCACAGATACGCAGTATTTT,CASSGLASTDTQYF
-,TRBJ1-1,TRBV28,-,TGTGCCACCGAGTTCCCCCGCAAAGCTTTCTTT,CATEFPRKAFF
-,TRBJ2-5,TRBV7-9,TRBD1,TGTGCCAGTACTATTGGCATTGTCGGGACAGGGGTAGAGACCCAGTACTTC,CASTIGIVGTGVETQYF
-,TRBJ2-5,TRBV28,TRBD1,TGTGCCACCAAGACAGGGGGTCGGGAGACCCAGTACTTC,CATKTGGRETQYF
-,TRBJ1-1,TRBV5-1,-,TGCGCCAGCAGCCTCCGACAATACACTGAAGCTTTCTTT,CASSLRQYTEAFF
-,TRBJ1-2,TRBV29-1,TRBD1,TGCAGCGTTGAGGGGCAGCGAGGGGGCTCTAACTATGGCTACACCTTC,CSVEGQRGGSNYGYTF
once,TRBJ2-2,TRBV5-1,-,TGCGCCAGCAGCTTGGAACGGGGTAACACCGGGGAGCTGTTTTTT,CASSLERGNTGELFF
-,TRBJ2-7,TRBV28,TRBD1,TGTGCCAGCAGTTTAATCGCAGGGGGCTACGAGCAGTACTTC,CASSLIAGGYEQYF
-,TRBJ2-5,TRBV11-2,TRBD2,TGTGCCAGCAGGAAGGGGACTAGCGGGAGACCTCAAGAGACCCAGTACTTC,CASRKGTSGRPQETQYF
-,TRBJ2-1,TRBV7-3,TRBD2,TGTGCCAGCAGCGCCTATAGCGGGGTATACAATGAGCAGTTCTTC,CASSAYSGVYNEQFF
-,TRBJ1-2,TRBV7-6,-,TGTGCCAGCAGCTTAGAGGGCGGCGGAGGCTATGGCTACACCTTC,CASSLEGGGGYGYTF